Listed below are T cell receptor beta chains from one sample, sequenced in a study of STAT3 mutations in large granular lymphocyte leukemia. Using immunoSEQ multiplex PCR, the repertoire was profiled, and TCRdb retains in-frame clones only, with some absent. The table has 9,500 to 12,000 clones, roughly 54% seen once; the top ten hold approximately 8.9%. The sample was peripheral blood mononuclear cells. All receptors come from a boy younger than 18 with T-cell large granular lymphocyte leukemia. Some clones in this sample may be carry-over from other donors' samples. CDR3s include the opening cysteine and the closing phenylalanine or tryptophan. A D gene is named only where the DNA matches it firmly. Clone size is given for some rows only: seen once, a few or many times, or a class if the clone is expanded.

J,size,V,D,CDR3,DNA
TRBJ1-6,medium-sized,TRBV23-1,.,CASRTAFLHF,TGCGCCAGCAGGACCGCGTTCCTCCACTTT
TRBJ1-2,.,TRBV28,.,CASSSPGIPYGYTF,TGTGCCAGCAGTTCCCCGGGAATCCCCTATGGCTACACCTTC
TRBJ1-2,once,TRBV5-6,.,CASSLVNTDGYTF,TGTGCCAGCAGCTTGGTCAATACGGATGGCTACACCTTC
TRBJ1-5,.,TRBV28,.,CASSFSDGSNQPQHF,TGTGCCAGCAGTTTCTCAGACGGTAGCAATCAGCCCCAGCATTTT
TRBJ1-5,few,TRBV5-5,.,CASSTHGTNSNQPQHF,TGTGCCAGCAGCACCCACGGGACGAATAGCAATCAGCCCCAGCATTTT
TRBJ1-5,few,TRBV7-2,.,CASSLNSNQPQHF,TGTGCCAGCAGCCTCAATAGCAATCAGCCCCAGCATTTT
TRBJ2-7,medium-sized,TRBV13,TRBD1,CASSPRGTGEVSEQYF,TGTGCCAGCAGCCCTAGAGGGACAGGGGAGGTGAGCGAGCAGTACTTC
TRBJ2-7,few,TRBV4-1,.,CASSQDLRRGPSYEQYF,TGCGCCAGCAGCCAAGATTTAAGGCGGGGGCCCTCCTACGAGCAGTACTTC
TRBJ1-5,.,TRBV28,TRBD1,CASNWGQGDNQPQHF,TGTGCCAGCAACTGGGGACAGGGAGATAATCAGCCCCAGCATTTT
TRBJ2-7,.,TRBV7-9,.,CASSLEYEQYF,TGTGCCAGCAGCTTAGAGTACGAGCAGTACTTC
TRBJ1-2,.,TRBV7-9,.,CASSLTSNYGYTF,TGTGCCAGCAGCCTTACTTCGAACTATGGCTACACCTTC
TRBJ1-1,.,TRBV2,.,CASSADVNTEAFF,TGTGCCAGCAGTGCGGACGTGAACACTGAAGCTTTCTTT
TRBJ2-5,.,TRBV29-1,TRBD1,CSIYDGQGHQETQYF,TGCAGCATTTACGACGGACAGGGACACCAAGAGACCCAGTACTTC
TRBJ2-7,medium-sized,TRBV7-2,.,CASSYSSSYEQYF,TGTGCCAGCAGCTACTCATCCTCCTACGAGCAGTACTTC
TRBJ1-1,.,TRBV30,TRBD1,CAWSTGQGINTEAFF,TGTGCCTGGAGTACGGGACAGGGGATTAACACTGAAGCTTTCTTT
TRBJ2-7,.,TRBV7-9,.,CASSLEASQQYF,TGTGCCAGCAGCTTAGAGGCAAGTCAGCAGTACTTC
TRBJ2-7,few,TRBV5-3,TRBD2,CARSLRGRESSYEQYF,TGTGCCAGAAGCTTGCGCGGGAGAGAGAGCTCCTACGAGCAGTACTTC
TRBJ1-1,.,TRBV9,.,CASSVDGVVAEAFF,TGTGCCAGCAGCGTAGATGGGGTGGTGGCTGAAGCTTTCTTT
TRBJ1-1,.,TRBV7-9,.,CASGAPEAFF,TGTGCCAGCGGGGCCCCTGAAGCTTTCTTT
TRBJ2-7,.,TRBV2,.,CASSEAGLLSYEQYF,TGTGCCAGCAGTGAAGCCGGTCTCCTCTCCTACGAGCAGTACTTC
TRBJ1-2,.,TRBV6-1,TRBD1,CASRNRGQESFGYTF,TGTGCCAGCAGAAACAGGGGGCAGGAATCATTTGGCTACACCTTC
TRBJ2-3,.,TRBV7-9,.,CASSLGGLITDTQYF,TGTGCCAGCAGCTTAGGGGGGCTAATCACAGATACGCAGTATTTT
TRBJ2-3,few,TRBV4-1,.,CASSQVGRHDTQYF,TGCGCCAGCAGCCAAGTTGGGCGACATGATACGCAGTATTTT
TRBJ2-7,few,TRBV6-6,TRBD2,CASSSDLAGGGNEQYF,TGTGCCAGCAGTTCCGACTTAGCGGGAGGAGGCAACGAGCAGTACTTC
TRBJ2-5,few,TRBV7-2,.,CASSLGGTQETQYF,TGTGCCAGCAGCTTAGGCGGGACACAAGAGACCCAGTACTTC
TRBJ1-1,.,TRBV29-1,.,CSVSPMNTEAFF,TGCAGTGTGAGCCCGATGAACACTGAAGCTTTCTTT
TRBJ1-1,.,TRBV5-1,.,CASSSRGERPNTEAFF,TGCGCCAGCAGCTCCCGGGGGGAGAGACCGAACACTGAAGCTTTCTTT
TRBJ2-7,.,TRBV2,.,CASRGFYEQYF,TGTGCCAGCAGGGGGTTTTACGAGCAGTACTTC
TRBJ1-6,few,TRBV5-4,.,CASSSRGDGSPLHF,TGTGCCAGCAGCTCCAGGGGAGATGGTTCACCCCTCCACTTT
TRBJ1-1,.,TRBV5-6,.,CASSLAAGAMNTEAFF,TGTGCCAGCAGCTTGGCGGCAGGGGCAATGAACACTGAAGCTTTCTTT
TRBJ1-3,few,TRBV5-4,.,CASSLGQGIDTIYF,TGTGCCAGCAGCTTGGGCCAGGGGATAGACACCATATATTTT
TRBJ2-3,.,TRBV29-1,TRBD1,CSSGTGGPDTQYF,TGCAGCTCCGGGACAGGGGGCCCAGATACGCAGTATTTT
TRBJ1-2,.,TRBV9,TRBD1,CASSVSGQGANYGYTF,TGTGCCAGCAGCGTATCAGGACAGGGGGCAAACTATGGCTACACCTTC
TRBJ2-1,.,TRBV30,.,CAWSVPSSSYNEQFF,TGTGCCTGGAGTGTTCCCAGTAGCTCCTACAATGAGCAGTTCTTC
TRBJ1-5,.,TRBV18,.,CASSPGMDQPQHF,TGTGCCAGCTCACCGGGGATGGATCAGCCCCAGCATTTT
TRBJ2-7,few,TRBV6-6,TRBD2,CASRQTSGVEQYF,TGTGCCAGCAGGCAGACTAGCGGGGTCGAGCAGTACTTC
TRBJ1-5,.,TRBV19,.,CASSIAAGENQPQHF,TGTGCCAGTAGTATAGCGGCGGGGGAAAATCAGCCCCAGCATTTT
TRBJ2-1,.,TRBV30,TRBD1,CAWTPLGGQGTNEQFF,TGTGCCTGGACACCCCTTGGGGGACAGGGGACCAATGAGCAGTTCTTC
TRBJ2-5,few,TRBV7-9,.,CASSPPGQETQYF,TGTGCCAGCAGCCCCCCCGGCCAAGAGACCCAGTACTTC
TRBJ1-2,once,TRBV4-2,TRBD1,CASSQDPRQGGLTNYGYTF,TGTGCCAGCAGCCAAGATCCAAGACAGGGGGGTCTTACTAACTATGGCTACACCTTC
TRBJ2-7,.,TRBV5-1,TRBD2,CASLSGTITYEQYF,TGCGCCTCCCTTAGCGGGACTATAACCTACGAGCAGTACTTC
TRBJ2-1,few,TRBV5-6,.,CASSSSGPYNEQFF,TGTGCCAGCAGCTCCTCCGGCCCGTACAATGAGCAGTTCTTC
TRBJ1-4,.,TRBV7-8,.,CASRTVRPTTNEKLFF,TGTGCCAGCAGGACTGTCAGGCCGACAACTAATGAAAAACTGTTTTTT
TRBJ2-3,.,TRBV7-2,TRBD2,CASSLESGGLPTDTQYF,TGTGCCAGCAGCTTAGAAAGCGGGGGGCTTCCCACAGATACGCAGTATTTT
TRBJ2-5,.,TRBV5-6,TRBD1,CASSGTGQETQYF,TGTGCCAGCAGCGGGACAGGCCAAGAGACCCAGTACTTC
TRBJ2-4,.,TRBV7-9,.,CASSLGGGRGRENIQYF,TGTGCCAGCAGCCTAGGGGGGGGACGAGGACGGGAAAACATTCAGTACTTC